The clone carrying this T cell receptor (beta chain) was recorded at least ten times. Its antigen remains unknown. The data are from a study of T-cell reconstitution after alpha-beta-depleted transplantation in children. Preparation of the TCRbeta library was carried out with unique molecular identifiers. MiXCR, run by TCRdb on the PCR reads, gives a single entry per CDR3 protein. The sample yields tens of thousands of distinct CDR3 sequences, roughly 4.5% seen once. Broader study findings: Some patients showed high day-60 TCRbeta diversity, which derived from surviving recipient T cells and thymic progenitors. From newly produced T cells came most of the T-cell counts and diversity one year after transplant. Roughly two months post-transplant, alpha-beta T cells reportedly originated from several hundred graft clones that had expanded.

The sequence derives from a boy in the first two years of life who had a stem cell transplant for acute myeloid leukemia, so the T cells may come from the graft donor. The sequenced sample was PBMCs, mostly from graft donor cells, obtained 180 days after TCRalphabeta/CD19-depleted stem cell transplant.

DNA of the CDR3: TGCAGTGCTAGAGTTCGGGGGGCCACTAATGAAAAACTGTTTTTT. Amino acid sequence: CSARVRGATNEKLFF. J is TRBJ1-4 and V is TRBV20-1; possible D gene TRBD1, 6 bases. The ends were cut back, 1 base at V and 2 bases at J, with 11 bases in the middle. Germline-derived CDR1 and CDR2 are DFQATT and SNEGSKA (reference sequence). This CDR3 comprises 15 residues.